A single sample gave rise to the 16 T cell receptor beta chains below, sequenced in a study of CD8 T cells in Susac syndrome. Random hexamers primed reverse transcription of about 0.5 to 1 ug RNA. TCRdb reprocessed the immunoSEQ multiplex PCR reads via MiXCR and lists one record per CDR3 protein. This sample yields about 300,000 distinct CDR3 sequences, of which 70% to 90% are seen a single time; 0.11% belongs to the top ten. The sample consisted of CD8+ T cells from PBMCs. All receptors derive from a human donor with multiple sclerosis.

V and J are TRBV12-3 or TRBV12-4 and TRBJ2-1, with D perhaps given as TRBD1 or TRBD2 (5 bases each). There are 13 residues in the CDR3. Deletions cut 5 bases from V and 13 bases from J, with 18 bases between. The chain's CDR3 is CASSPNVRGGQFF. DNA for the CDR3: TGTGCCAGCAGTCCCAACGTGAGGGGCGGACAGTTCTTC.

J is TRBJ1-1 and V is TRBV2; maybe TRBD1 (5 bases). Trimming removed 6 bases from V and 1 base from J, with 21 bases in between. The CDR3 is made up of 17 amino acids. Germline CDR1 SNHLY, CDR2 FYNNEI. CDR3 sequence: CASRDLRGYRGNTEAFF. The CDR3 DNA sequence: TGTGCCAGCAGAGACCTTAGGGGATATAGAGGGAACACTGAAGCTTTCTTT.

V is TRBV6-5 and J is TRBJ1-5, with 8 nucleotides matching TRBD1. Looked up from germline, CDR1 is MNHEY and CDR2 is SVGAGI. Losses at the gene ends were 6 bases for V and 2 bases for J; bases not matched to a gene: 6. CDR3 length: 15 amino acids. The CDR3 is CASSPGQGGNQPQHF. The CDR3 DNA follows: TGTGCCAGCAGCCCTGGACAGGGTGGCAATCAGCCCCAGCATTTT.

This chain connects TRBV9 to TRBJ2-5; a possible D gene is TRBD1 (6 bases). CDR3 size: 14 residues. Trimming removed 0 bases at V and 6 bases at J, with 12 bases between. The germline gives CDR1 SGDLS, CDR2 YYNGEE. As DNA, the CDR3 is TGTGCCAGCAGCGTAGAGTTGGGGGCCAAGACCCAGTACTTC. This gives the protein CASSVELGAKTQYF.

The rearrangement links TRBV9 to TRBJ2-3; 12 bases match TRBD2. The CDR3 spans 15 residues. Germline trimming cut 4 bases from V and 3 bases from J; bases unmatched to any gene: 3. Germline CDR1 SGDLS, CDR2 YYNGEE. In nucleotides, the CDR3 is TGTGCCAGCAGCTCTAGCGGGAGGGTGACAGATACGCAGTATTTT. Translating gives CASSSSGRVTDTQYF.

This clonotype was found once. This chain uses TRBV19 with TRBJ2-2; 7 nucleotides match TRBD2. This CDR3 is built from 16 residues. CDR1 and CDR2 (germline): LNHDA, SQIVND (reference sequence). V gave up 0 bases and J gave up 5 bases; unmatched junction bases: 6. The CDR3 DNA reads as TGTGCCAGTAGTATAGAAGCGGGGTGGACGACCGGGGAGCTGTTTTTT. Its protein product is CASSIEAGWTTGELFF.

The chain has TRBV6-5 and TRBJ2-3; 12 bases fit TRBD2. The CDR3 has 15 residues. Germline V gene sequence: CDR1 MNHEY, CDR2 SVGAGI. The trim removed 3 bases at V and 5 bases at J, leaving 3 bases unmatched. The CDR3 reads CASSYAGLAGDTQYF. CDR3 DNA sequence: TGTGCCAGCAGTTATGCGGGACTAGCGGGAGATACGCAGTATTTT.

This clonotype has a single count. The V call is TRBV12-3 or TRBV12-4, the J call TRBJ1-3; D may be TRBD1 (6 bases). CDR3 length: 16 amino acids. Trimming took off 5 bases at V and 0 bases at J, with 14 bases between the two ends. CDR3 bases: TGTGCCAGCAGTCCCCGGACAGCTCCCTCTGGAAACACCATATATTTT. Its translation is CASSPRTAPSGNTIYF.

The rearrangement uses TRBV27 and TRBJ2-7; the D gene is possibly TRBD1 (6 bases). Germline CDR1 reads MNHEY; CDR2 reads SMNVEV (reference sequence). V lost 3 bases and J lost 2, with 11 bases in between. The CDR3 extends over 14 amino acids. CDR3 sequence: CASSLDSSPYEQYF. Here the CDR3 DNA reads TGTGCCAGCAGTTTGGACAGCAGTCCCTACGAGCAGTACTTC.

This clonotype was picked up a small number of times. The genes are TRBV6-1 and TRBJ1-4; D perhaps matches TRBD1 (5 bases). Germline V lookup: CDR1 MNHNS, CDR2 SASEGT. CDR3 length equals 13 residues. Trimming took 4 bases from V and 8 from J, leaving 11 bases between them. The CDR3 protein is CASSGRGSEKLFF. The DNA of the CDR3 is TGTGCCAGCAGTGGAAGGGGCAGCGAAAAACTGTTTTTT.

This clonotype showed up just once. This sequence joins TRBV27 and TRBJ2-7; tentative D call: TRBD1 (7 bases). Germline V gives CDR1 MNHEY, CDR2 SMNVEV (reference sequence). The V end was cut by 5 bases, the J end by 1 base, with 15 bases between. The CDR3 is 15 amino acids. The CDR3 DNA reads TGTGCCAGCAGTCCCGCGGGACAGCCTTCCTACGAGCAGTACTTC. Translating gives CASSPAGQPSYEQYF.

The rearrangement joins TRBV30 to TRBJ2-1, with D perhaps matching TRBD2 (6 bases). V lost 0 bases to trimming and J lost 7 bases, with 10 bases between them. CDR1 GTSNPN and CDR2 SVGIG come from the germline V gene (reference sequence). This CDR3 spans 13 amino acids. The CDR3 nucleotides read TGTGCCTGGAGTGTACTAGCTAGGAATGAGCAGTTCTTC. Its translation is CAWSVLARNEQFF.

The CDR3 protein is CASSDRGVSEAFF. CDR3 sequence (DNA): TGTGCCAGCAGTGACAGGGGAGTCTCTGAAGCTTTCTTT. The gene calls are TRBV6-4 and TRBJ1-1, with a possible D match to TRBD1 (5 bases). The CDR3 sequence is 13 residues long. V was pared by 2 bases and J by 6 bases, with 10 bases between. Germline CDR1 is MRHNA and CDR2 is SNTAGT.

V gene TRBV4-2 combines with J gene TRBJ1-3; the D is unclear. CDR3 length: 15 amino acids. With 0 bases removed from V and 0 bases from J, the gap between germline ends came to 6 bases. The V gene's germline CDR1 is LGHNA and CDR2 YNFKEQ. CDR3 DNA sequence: TGTGCCAGCAGCCAAGACCGTAGCTCTGGAAACACCATATATTTT. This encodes CASSQDRSSGNTIYF.

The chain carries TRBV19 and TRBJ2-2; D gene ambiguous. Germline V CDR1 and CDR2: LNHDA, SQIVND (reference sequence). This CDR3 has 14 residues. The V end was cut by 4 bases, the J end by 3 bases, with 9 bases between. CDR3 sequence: CASSKGLDTGELFF. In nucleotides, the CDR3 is TGTGCCAGTAGTAAAGGTCTGGACACCGGGGAGCTGTTTTTT.

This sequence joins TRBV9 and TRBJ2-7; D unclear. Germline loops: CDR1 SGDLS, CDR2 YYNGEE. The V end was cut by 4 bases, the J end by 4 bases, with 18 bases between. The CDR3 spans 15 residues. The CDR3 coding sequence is TGTGCCAGCAGCCCTATGGGCGGCCATGGGTACGAGCAGTACTTC. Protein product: CASSPMGGHGYEQYF.